This is a list of T cell receptor beta chains from one sample in a study of regulatory T cells in long-lasting Graves disease. MiXCR was run by TCRdb on the multiplex PCR reads, yielding one entry per CDR3 protein. The top ten hold roughly an eighth of the sample, which has a few hundred thousand distinct CDR3 sequences, 20% to 25% seen once. This sample comprised peripheral blood mononuclear cells (PBMCs), obtained when the disease was refractory, from a patient treated with antithyroid drugs. These receptors were taken from a female donor with Graves disease. Both conserved end residues are part of each CDR3. Each record gives: D gene, V gene, clone size, J gene, CDR3 protein, CDR3 DNA. The D gene is left open where the match is weak. Size values are once, few and many counts, or a class for expanded clones, and some rows have none.

TRBD2	TRBV6-1	many	TRBJ2-2	CATLAGTGELFF	TGTGCCACACTAGCGGGAACCGGGGAGCTGTTTTTT
TRBD2	TRBV10-3	-	TRBJ2-1	CAIKLADTYNEQFF	TGTGCCATCAAGCTAGCGGATACCTACAATGAGCAGTTCTTC
-	TRBV2	many	TRBJ1-1	CASSRHLNTEAFF	TGTGCCAGCAGTCGTCATCTGAACACTGAAGCTTTCTTT
-	TRBV3-1	many	TRBJ1-5	CASSQGGGNVQPQHF	TGTGCCAGCAGCCAAGGGGGAGGGAACGTGCAGCCCCAGCATTTT
TRBD2	TRBV27	many	TRBJ2-2	CASSYLSGLADTGELFF	TGTGCCAGCAGCTACCTTTCGGGGCTAGCGGACACCGGGGAGCTGTTTTTT
TRBD1	TRBV2	many	TRBJ1-2	CASRGQGAYYGYTF	TGTGCCAGCAGAGGACAGGGGGCTTACTATGGCTACACCTTC
-	TRBV6-5	many	TRBJ2-7	CASSYWTGEQYF	TGTGCCAGCAGTTACTGGACGGGCGAGCAGTACTTC
-	TRBV14	few	TRBJ2-4	CASSQTGRDVATPILIAKNIQYF	TGTGCCAGCAGCCAGACGGGCAGGGACGTCGCGACCCCCATATTGATAGCCAAAAACATTCAGTACTTC
-	TRBV6-1	-	TRBJ1-5	CASSESPLGEGDQPQHF	TGTGCCAGCAGTGAAAGCCCCCTCGGGGAAGGTGATCAGCCCCAGCATTTT
-	TRBV30	-	TRBJ2-7	CGYGFGEQYF	TGTGGCTACGGTTTCGGGGAGCAGTACTTC
TRBD2	TRBV27	-	TRBJ2-7	CASSLVVTGGPLEQYF	TGTGCCAGCAGTCTTGTTGTAACGGGAGGGCCGCTCGAGCAGTACTTC
-	TRBV7-2	many	TRBJ2-7	CASSLVGFEQYF	TGTGCCAGCAGCTTAGTCGGGTTCGAGCAGTACTTC
TRBD1	TRBV2	-	TRBJ1-1	CASRKQGAEAFF	TGTGCCAGCAGGAAACAGGGGGCTGAAGCTTTCTTT
-	TRBV15	many	TRBJ2-5	CATSRTIARETQYF	TGTGCCACCAGCAGAACTATAGCGAGAGAGACCCAGTACTTC
-	TRBV7-9	-	TRBJ2-5	CASSLGTSLYF	TGTGCCAGCAGCTTAGGAACTAGCTTGTACTTC
-	TRBV6-5	-	TRBJ1-1	CASSYYAVDTEAFF	TGTGCCAGCAGTTACTATGCCGTTGACACTGAAGCTTTCTTT
-	TRBV12-3/TRBV12-4	many	TRBJ2-7	CASTLTGPPYEQYF	TGTGCCAGCACCCTGACAGGCCCCCCATACGAGCAGTACTTC
-	TRBV3-1	-	TRBJ1-6	CASSPSRAFSPLHF	TGTGCCAGCAGCCCCTCCAGGGCCTTCTCACCCCTCCACTTT
TRBD1	TRBV6-2/TRBV6-3	many	TRBJ1-1	CASSEVGQGHVWTEAFF	TGTGCCAGCAGTGAAGTAGGACAGGGTCACGTATGGACTGAAGCTTTCTTT
-	TRBV19	few	TRBJ1-2	CASSIGGVGYTF	TGTGCCAGTAGTATCGGAGGGGTTGGCTACACCTTC
-	TRBV20-1	many	TRBJ2-5	CSASSQDGRRAQYF	TGCAGTGCTTCCAGCCAGGACGGCCGTAGGGCCCAGTACTTC
-	TRBV18	-	TRBJ2-7	CASSPNIAEQYF	TGTGCCAGCTCACCAAACATCGCCGAGCAGTACTTC
TRBD2	TRBV28	many	TRBJ2-7	CASRLLTSGPYEQYF	TGTGCCAGCAGGCTCCTGACTAGCGGGCCCTACGAGCAGTACTTC
TRBD1	TRBV9	-	TRBJ2-2	CASSVGLGGRNTGELFF	TGTGCCAGCAGCGTGGGGTTAGGGGGCCGGAACACCGGGGAGCTGTTTTTT
TRBD1	TRBV6-1	-	TRBJ2-2	CASRGQGNTGGLFF	TGTGCCAGCAGGGGACAGGGGAACACCGGGGGGCTGTTTTTT
TRBD1	TRBV15	-	TRBJ1-5	CATSSLRSGQGNQPQHF	TGTGCCACCAGCAGTCTCAGATCGGGACAGGGGAACCAGCCCCAGCATTTT
TRBD1	TRBV6-1	-	TRBJ1-1	CASSKRQGGDTEAFF	TGTGCCAGCAGTAAAAGACAGGGAGGGGACACTGAAGCTTTCTTT
-	TRBV5-5	-	TRBJ2-3	CASLVDVAADTQYF	TGTGCCAGCCTGGTTGATGTTGCGGCAGATACGCAGTATTTT
-	TRBV24-1	many	TRBJ1-1	CATSDSGGATTEAFF	TGTGCCACCAGTGATTCGGGGGGGGCAACCACTGAAGCTTTCTTT
TRBD2	TRBV3-1	-	TRBJ2-7	CASSQDRLAGINEQYF	TGTGCCAGCAGCCAAGATAGGCTAGCGGGAATAAACGAGCAGTACTTC
-	TRBV28	-	TRBJ1-6	CASSHLGSRGSYNSPLHF	TGTGCCAGCAGCCATCTGGGGAGCAGAGGATCCTATAATTCACCCCTCCACTTT
TRBD1	TRBV2	many	TRBJ2-2	CARATGPNTGELFF	TGTGCCAGGGCGACAGGGCCGAACACCGGGGAGCTGTTTTTT
TRBD1	TRBV28	many	TRBJ1-2	CASGGGQANYGYTF	TGTGCCAGCGGAGGGGGACAGGCGAACTATGGCTACACCTTC
TRBD1	TRBV20-1	-	TRBJ2-1	CSARLAGGRYEQFF	TGCAGTGCTAGACTGGCAGGGGGTAGGTATGAGCAGTTCTTC
TRBD1	TRBV20-1	few	TRBJ1-3	CSARDPQGAFGNTIYF	TGCAGTGCTAGAGATCCTCAGGGGGCTTTCGGAAACACCATATATTTT
TRBD1	TRBV11-2	-	TRBJ2-2	CASSRRTGETGELFF	TGTGCCAGCAGCCGACGGACAGGGGAAACCGGGGAGCTGTTTTTT
-	TRBV18	many	TRBJ1-4	CASSPGNRALREKLFF	TGTGCCAGCTCACCAGGAAACAGGGCGTTACGTGAAAAACTGTTTTTT
-	TRBV2	many	TRBJ2-5	CATSLTRRETQYF	TGTGCCACCTCACTCACAAGAAGAGAGACCCAGTACTTC
-	TRBV28	many	TRBJ1-6	CASSSQDTDNSPLHF	TGTGCCAGCAGTTCTCAGGACACCGATAATTCACCCCTCCACTTT
-	TRBV6-2/TRBV6-3	many	TRBJ1-6	CASSYGAYRELSPLHF	TGTGCCAGCAGTTACGGGGCGTACAGGGAACTTTCACCCCTCCACTTT
TRBD1	TRBV6-1	many	TRBJ2-2	CASHRDSGELFF	TGTGCCAGCCATAGGGACAGCGGGGAGCTGTTTTTT
-	TRBV28	many	TRBJ1-5	CASSSMAGSNQPQHF	TGTGCCAGCAGTTCCATGGCAGGGAGCAATCAGCCCCAGCATTTT
-	TRBV12-3/TRBV12-4	many	TRBJ1-4	CASSQQALNEKLFF	TGTGCCAGCAGTCAACAGGCCCTTAATGAAAAACTGTTTTTT
TRBD1	TRBV30	-	TRBJ1-4	CAWRGTGQSEKLFF	TGTGCCTGGAGAGGGACAGGGCAGTCCGAAAAACTGTTTTTT
-	TRBV29-1	-	TRBJ2-7	CSVETVNSCEQYF	TGCAGCGTTGAAACAGTAAACTCCTGCGAGCAGTACTTC
TRBD1	TRBV29-1	-	TRBJ1-6	CSVGTGSYNSPLHF	TGCAGCGTTGGGACAGGCTCCTATAATTCACCCCTCCACTTT
-	TRBV27	-	TRBJ2-1	CASSWLSRGGRYNEQFF	TGTGCCAGCAGTTGGTTGTCCCGCGGCGGCAGGTACAATGAGCAGTTCTTC
-	TRBV28	-	TRBJ2-1	CASSKAGDSNEQFF	TGTGCCAGCTCCAAGGCAGGGGATTCCAATGAGCAGTTCTTC
-	TRBV7-9	many	TRBJ2-2	CASSFSTVNTGELFF	TGTGCCAGCAGCTTTTCGACAGTTAACACCGGGGAGCTGTTTTTT
-	TRBV3-1	few	TRBJ1-2	CASSQPGTALYGYTF	TGTGCCAGCAGCCAACCCGGGACCGCACTCTATGGCTACACCTTC